These 21 T cell receptor beta chains share one sample of origin, sequenced in a study of blood T cell repertoires in COVID-19. Clones were sequenced by immunoSEQ multiplex PCR, and TCRdb holds only the in-frame ones, with some missing. Here the sample spans under 35,000 clones, about 91% being singletons. Sequences were obtained from peripheral blood. These receptors all stem from a human donor in a cohort sampled during active COVID-19.

This clone was observed a handful of times. The sample holds other DNA sequences that translate to the same CDR3. The chain recombines TRBV5-1 with TRBJ1-2; TRBD1 is a possible D gene (5 bases). Per germline, CDR1 SGHRS and CDR2 YFSETQ. V was pared by 4 bases and J by 0 bases, with 10 bases between. This CDR3 is 14 amino acids long. The CDR3 bases are TGCGCCAGCAGCCCCACAGGAACTAACTATGGCTACACCTTC. This sequence encodes CASSPTGTNYGYTF. Combining the CDR3 with reference TRBV5-1 and TRBJ1-2 gives the whole variable domain KAGVTQTPRYLIKTRGQQVTLSCSPISGHRSVSWYQQTPGQGLQFLFEYFSETQRNKGNFPGRFSGRQFSNSRSEMNVSTLELGDSALYLCASSPTGTNYGYTFGSGTRLTVV.

This clone has just a few counts. The rearrangement links TRBV6-5 to TRBJ2-7, with D perhaps TRBD2 (5 bases). The CDR3 runs 13 residues. Germline CDR1 is MNHEY and CDR2 is SVGAGI. The V end lost 0 bases, the J end lost 6 bases, and 9 bases lay between the germline ends. As DNA, the CDR3 is TGTGCCAGCAGTTACTCTCGGGAATCCGAGCAGTACGTC. Encoded protein: CASSYSRESEQYV.

The chain carries TRBV19 and TRBJ1-3; D remains ambiguous. Trimming took off 6 bases at V and 6 bases at J, with 12 bases between the two ends. The CDR3 consists of 13 residues. Germline-derived CDR1 and CDR2 are LNHDA and SQIVND (reference sequence). The CDR3 DNA is TGTGCCAGTAGACCGGGGATGGAAAACACCATATATTTT. Protein product: CASRPGMENTIYF.

This clone has just one count. The chain links TRBV5-1 to TRBJ2-6; possibly TRBD2 for D (5 bases). The V end was cut by 6 bases, the J end by 4 bases, with 8 bases between. In germline, CDR1 is SGHRS, CDR2 YFSETQ. This CDR3 is built from 13 residues. CDR3 nucleotides: TGCGCCAGCACCCCGGGGGGGGCCAACGTCCTGACTTTC. It encodes CASTPGGANVLTF.

J is TRBJ1-3 and V is TRBV14; a weak D match, TRBD1 (5 bases). The CDR3 length is 15 residues. Deletions cut 1 base from V and 4 bases from J, with 11 bases between. Per the germline V gene, CDR1 is SGHDN and CDR2 is FVKESK. This CDR3 reads CASSQVTGVGNTIYF. The CDR3 DNA reads as TGTGCCAGCAGCCAAGTCACGGGGGTAGGAAACACCATATATTTT.

The chain employs TRBV18 and TRBJ1-5; D unclear. The CDR3 has 14 amino acids. Per the germline V gene, CDR1 is KGHSH and CDR2 is LQKENI. The V and J ends lost 2 bases and 3 bases respectively, with 8 bases between them. The CDR3 reads CASSPTGFNQPQHF. CDR3 bases: TGTGCCAGCTCACCAACGGGGTTCAATCAGCCCCAGCATTTT.

V is TRBV4-3 and J is TRBJ1-4; no clear D. V lost 4 bases to trimming and J lost 8 bases, with 8 bases between them. The CDR3 extends over 12 amino acids. The germline V gene encodes CDR1 LGHNA and CDR2 YSLEER. The CDR3 DNA sequence: TGCGCCAGCAGCCTGGGCCCGGAAAAACTGTTTTTT. Translation: CASSLGPEKLFF.

The V call is TRBV2, the J call TRBJ2-3; TRBD1 agrees at 10 bases. Per germline, CDR1 SNHLY and CDR2 FYNNEI. The J segment lost 4 bases and the V segment lost 11 bases, leaving 6 bases of the junction unmatched. The CDR3 length is 13 residues. DNA of the CDR3: TGTGCCGCGGCGGGACAGGGGCCAGATACGCAGTATTTT. This codes for CAAAGQGPDTQYF.

This clone was recorded only once. J is TRBJ2-1 and V is TRBV11-3; 9 nucleotides match TRBD2. Trimming cost V 0 bases and J 4 bases; bases outside gene matches: 16. CDR3 length: 20 amino acids. Per the germline V gene, CDR1 is SGHNT and CDR2 is YENEEA. The CDR3 reads CASSLDLISRGGRVYNEQFF. The CDR3 DNA reads TGTGCCAGCAGCTTAGATCTAATTAGCCGGGGCGGGAGGGTGTACAATGAGCAGTTCTTC.

The CDR3 spells CASSSRTSGQQFF. CDR3 bases: TGTGCCAGCAGTTCCCGGACTAGCGGCCAGCAGTTCTTC. The gene calls are TRBV27 and TRBJ2-1; 10 nucleotides align to TRBD2. Trimming at V came to 4 bases and at J to 11 bases, leaving 5 bases not matched to a gene. The CDR3 has 13 residues. Germline V gene data show CDR1 as MNHEY and CDR2 as SMNVEV (reference sequence).

This chain connects TRBV3-1 (or the pseudogene TRBV3-2) to TRBJ2-1; 15 bases fit TRBD2. V was pared by 6 bases and J by 0 bases, with 15 bases of the junction left unmatched. Germline CDR1 reads LGHDT; CDR2 reads YNNKEL (reference sequence). The CDR3 is 21 amino acids. CDR3 coding DNA: TGTGCCAGCAGTCGACACAAACCGGGACTAGCGGGGGGATCCTCCTACAATGAGCAGTTCTTC. This codes for CASSRHKPGLAGGSSYNEQFF.

V gene TRBV11-2 combines with J gene TRBJ2-3, with a tentative D call TRBD2 (6 bases). Germline-derived CDR1 and CDR2 are SGHAT and FQNNGV. The CDR3 is 14 amino acids. V was cut by 5 bases and J by 3 bases, with 12 bases left in between. CDR3 nucleotides: TGTGCCAGCAGCCGGAGGGGTAGGACAGATACGCAGTATTTT. It codes for CASSRRGRTDTQYF.

V usage is TRBV4-2 and J usage is TRBJ2-1, with D tentatively TRBD1 (6 bases). Deletions cut 0 bases from V and 0 bases from J, with 6 bases between. Germline assignment: CDR1 LGHNA and CDR2 YNFKEQ. The length of the CDR3 is 15 residues. The DNA of the CDR3 is TGTGCCAGCAGCCAAGACAGGGGCTCCTACAATGAGCAGTTCTTC. It codes for CASSQDRGSYNEQFF.

The rearrangement uses TRBV7-9 and TRBJ1-2, with a possible D match to TRBD1 (6 bases). This CDR3 spans 14 amino acids. Germline V gene data show CDR1 as SEHNR and CDR2 as FQNEAQ (reference sequence). Trimming took off 4 bases at V and 6 bases at J, with 15 bases between the two ends. The CDR3 bases are TGTGCCAGCAGCTCCACCCAGGGGATTAATGGCTACACCTTC. Its translation is CASSSTQGINGYTF.

V usage is TRBV11-2 and J usage is TRBJ1-2, with D possibly TRBD1 on 6 matching bases. Deletions cut 4 bases from V and 5 bases from J, with 14 bases between. This CDR3 comprises 14 residues. Germline CDR1 SGHAT, CDR2 FQNNGV. The CDR3 loop reads CASSSSTGLYGYTF. The CDR3 DNA reads as TGTGCCAGCAGCTCCTCGACAGGATTATATGGCTACACCTTC.

The chain is built from TRBV5-1 and TRBJ2-3; 8 nucleotides align to TRBD2. V gave up 4 bases and J gave up 5 bases; unmatched junction bases: 3. Germline-derived CDR1 and CDR2 are SGHRS and YFSETQ. This CDR3 comprises 13 residues. DNA for the CDR3: TGCGCCAGCAGCACCCTAGCGGGAGATACGCAGTATTTT. It yields the protein CASSTLAGDTQYF.

V is TRBV19 and J is TRBJ1-3; no clear D gene. The CDR3 length is 12 residues. V was clipped by 6 bases and J by 7 bases, with 10 bases between them. CDR1 and CDR2 from the germline V gene are LNHDA and SQIVND (reference sequence). In DNA, the CDR3 is TGTGCCAGTAGCCCTCTCCGGAACACCATATATTTT. This encodes CASSPLRNTIYF.

The chain carries TRBV5-1 and TRBJ2-5, with TRBD1 matching over 8 bases. The length of the CDR3 is 14 residues. The germline V gene has CDR1 SGHRS and CDR2 YFSETQ. V gave up 4 bases and J gave up 2 bases; unmatched junction bases: 4. The CDR3: CASSGGTGQETQYF. CDR3 sequence (DNA): TGCGCCAGCAGCGGAGGGACAGGACAAGAGACCCAGTACTTC.

The chain carries TRBV27 and TRBJ2-7; D gene uncertain. Germline CDR1 MNHEY, CDR2 SMNVEV (reference sequence). There are 11 residues in the CDR3. Trimming cost V 5 bases and J 2 bases, with 4 bases left between them. Written as DNA, the CDR3 is TGTGCCAGCAGTCGGGCCTACGAGCAGTACGTC. It encodes CASSRAYEQYV.

The CDR3 nucleotides are TGTGCCAGCAGCCACCAGGTGATCACAGATACGCAGTATTTT. Protein: CASSHQVITDTQYF. V and J are TRBV3-1 (or the pseudogene TRBV3-2) and TRBJ2-3; no clear D. Trimming took off 3 bases at V and 2 bases at J, with 9 bases between the two ends. This CDR3 has 14 residues. CDR1 LGHDT and CDR2 YNNKEL come from the germline V gene (reference sequence).

V is TRBV7-2 and J is TRBJ1-6; 11 nucleotides line up with TRBD1. Trimming took 5 bases from V and 10 from J; bases not matched to a gene: 7. The germline gives CDR1 SGHTA, CDR2 FQGNSA. CDR3 length equals 15 residues. CDR3 DNA sequence: TGTGCCAGCAGCCAACCGGGACAGGGGGGATCACCCCTCCACTTT. Amino acids: CASSQPGQGGSPLHF.